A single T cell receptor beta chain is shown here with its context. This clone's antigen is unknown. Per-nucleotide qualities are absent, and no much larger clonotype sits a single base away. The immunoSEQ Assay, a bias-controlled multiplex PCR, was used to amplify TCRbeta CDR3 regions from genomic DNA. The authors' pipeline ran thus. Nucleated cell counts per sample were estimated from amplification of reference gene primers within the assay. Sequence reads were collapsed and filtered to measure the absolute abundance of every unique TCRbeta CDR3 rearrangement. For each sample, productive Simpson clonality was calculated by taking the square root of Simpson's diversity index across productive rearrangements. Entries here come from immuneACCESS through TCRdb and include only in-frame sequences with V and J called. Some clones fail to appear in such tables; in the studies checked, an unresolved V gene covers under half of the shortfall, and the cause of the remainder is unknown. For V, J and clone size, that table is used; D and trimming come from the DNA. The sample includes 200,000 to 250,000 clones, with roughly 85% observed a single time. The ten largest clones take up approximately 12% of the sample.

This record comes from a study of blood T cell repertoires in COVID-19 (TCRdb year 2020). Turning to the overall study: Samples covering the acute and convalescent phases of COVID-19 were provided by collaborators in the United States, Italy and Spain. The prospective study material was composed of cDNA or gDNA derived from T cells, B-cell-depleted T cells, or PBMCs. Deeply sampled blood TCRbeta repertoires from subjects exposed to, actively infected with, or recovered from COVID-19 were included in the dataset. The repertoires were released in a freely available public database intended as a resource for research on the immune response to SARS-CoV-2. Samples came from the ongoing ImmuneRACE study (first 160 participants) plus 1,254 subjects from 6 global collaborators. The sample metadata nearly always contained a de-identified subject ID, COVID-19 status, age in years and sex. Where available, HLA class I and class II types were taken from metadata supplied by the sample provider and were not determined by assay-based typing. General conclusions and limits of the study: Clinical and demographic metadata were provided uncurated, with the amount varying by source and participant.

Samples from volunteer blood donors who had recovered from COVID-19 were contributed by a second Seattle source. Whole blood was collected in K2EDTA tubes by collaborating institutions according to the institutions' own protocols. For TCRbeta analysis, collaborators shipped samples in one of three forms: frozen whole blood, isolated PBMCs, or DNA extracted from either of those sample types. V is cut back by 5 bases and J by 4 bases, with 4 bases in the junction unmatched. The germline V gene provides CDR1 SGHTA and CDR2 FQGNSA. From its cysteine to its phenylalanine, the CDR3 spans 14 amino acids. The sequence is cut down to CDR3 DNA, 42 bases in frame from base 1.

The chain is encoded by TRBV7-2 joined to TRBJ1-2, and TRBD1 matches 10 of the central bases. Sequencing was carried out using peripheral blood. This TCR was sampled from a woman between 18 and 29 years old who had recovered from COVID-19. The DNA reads TGTGCCAGCAGCCCACGGGACAGGGGCTATGGCTACACCTTC. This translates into CASSPRDRGYGYTF.